A single sample is the source of the 20 T cell receptor beta chains below, sequenced in a study of cytomegalovirus exposure and HLA in healthy donors. The PCR contained 60 Vbeta and 13 Jbeta primers. TCRdb's copy holds only in-frame clones and misses some; the assay was immunoSEQ multiplex PCR. The data contain a few hundred thousand clones, around 90% of them singletons. Sequenced: PBMCs. Receptors were obtained from a girl aged 2-9 years in good health and CMV-seronegative.

The chain employs TRBV28 and TRBJ2-1; tentative D call: TRBD1 (5 bases). V was pared by 5 bases and J by 7 bases, with 18 bases between. CDR1 is MDHEN, CDR2 SYDVKM, per germline. This CDR3 contains 15 residues. The chain's CDR3 is CASSPTLQVKNEQFF. CDR3 nucleotides: TGTGCCAGCAGTCCTACCCTACAGGTGAAGAATGAGCAGTTCTTC.

V gene TRBV7-6 combines with J gene TRBJ1-4, with D possibly TRBD1 on 5 matching bases. This CDR3 spans 12 amino acids. In germline, CDR1 is SGHVS, CDR2 FNYEAQ. Trimming took off 5 bases at V and 11 bases at J, with 12 bases between the two ends. The chain's CDR3 is CASSQTRGKLFF. The CDR3 DNA reads TGTGCCAGCAGCCAGACTAGGGGCAAACTGTTTTTT.

The V call is TRBV29-1, the J call TRBJ2-5, with 8 bases matching TRBD1. The J call may not be correct, given that the DNA end is closer to TRBJ2-7. CDR3 length: 13 residues. CDR1 and CDR2 (germline): SQVTM, ANQGSEA. DNA of the CDR3: TGCAGCGTTGAAGGGGACAGGCCCTACGAGCAGTACTTC. Its protein product is CSVEGDRPYEQYF.

V gene TRBV5-1 combines with J gene TRBJ2-1; 7 bases align to TRBD2. The CDR3 contains 14 residues. Germline V CDR1 and CDR2: SGHRS, YFSETQ. The J segment lost 5 bases and the V segment lost 6 bases, leaving 8 bases of the junction unmatched. In DNA form, the CDR3 reads TGCGCCAGCAATGAGGGAGGGCCGAACAATGAGCAGTTCTTC. Translating gives CASNEGGPNNEQFF.

This clone was observed once. The chain employs TRBV5-3 and TRBJ1-6; TRBD1 matches 9 bases. TRBV5-3 is labeled an ORF, and its function is uncertain. Trimming removed 0 bases from V and 9 bases from J; junction bases left unmatched: 7. The length of the CDR3 is 16 residues. CDR3 DNA: TGTGCCAGAAGCTTGGCCAGGGACAGGGAAATTTCACCCCTCCACTTT. Translating it yields CARSLARDREISPLHF.

Details on this clone: At the DNA level, this CDR3 is encoded by other sequences in the same sample as well. V gene TRBV4-1 combines with J gene TRBJ1-1, with 9 bases fitting TRBD1. Per germline, CDR1 MGHRA and CDR2 YSYEKL. The ends lost 6 bases at V and 5 bases at J; junction bases unmatched: 4. This CDR3 has 13 amino acids. CDR3 bases: TGCGCCAGCAGAGGGACAGGGCGAACTGAAGCTTTCTTT. Translating gives CASRGTGRTEAFF.

This sequence joins TRBV15 and TRBJ2-1; TRBD1 is a possible D gene (6 bases). Germline V lookup: CDR1 LNHNV, CDR2 YYDKDF (reference sequence). The CDR3 length is 16 residues. The V end lost 3 bases, the J end lost 6 bases, and 18 bases lay between the germline ends. The CDR3 reads CATSSPLEGVGNEQFF. The CDR3 nucleotides are TGTGCCACCAGCAGTCCTTTAGAGGGGGTTGGCAATGAGCAGTTCTTC.

This clone was detected once. This chain uses TRBV28 with TRBJ2-1; TRBD2 agrees at 8 bases. This CDR3 comprises 16 residues. V shed 6 bases and J 9 bases; nucleotides not matched to a gene: 16. Per the germline V gene, CDR1 is MDHEN and CDR2 is SYDVKM. CDR3 nucleotides: TGTGCCAGCAGACCCTCCCCGGCTAGCGGGCCCCCTGAGCAGTTCTTC. Its protein is CASRPSPASGPPEQFF.

The chain is built from TRBV20-1 and TRBJ2-1; D gene unclear. The germline V gene encodes CDR1 DFQATT and CDR2 SNEGSKA (reference sequence). The CDR3 is 11 amino acids. Trimming stripped 1 base from V and 8 bases from J, with 6 bases between. CDR3 in amino acids: CSARVADEQFF. DNA of the CDR3: TGCAGTGCTAGAGTTGCGGATGAGCAGTTCTTC.

The V call is TRBV7-2, the J call TRBJ2-7; TRBD2 is a possible D gene (6 bases). The CDR3 contains 13 residues. The germline V and J ends were trimmed by 2 bases and 3 bases, with 8 bases remaining between them. Germline-derived CDR1 and CDR2 are SGHTA and FQGNSA. The CDR3 spells CASSLWEVYEQYF. The DNA for the CDR3 is TGTGCCAGCAGCTTATGGGAGGTCTACGAGCAGTACTTC.

The chain carries TRBV6-5 and TRBJ1-2; D perhaps matches TRBD1 (6 bases). The CDR3 totals 14 residues. The V end lost 8 bases, the J end lost 4 bases, and 17 bases lay between the germline ends. CDR1 and CDR2 from the germline V gene are MNHEY and SVGAGI. The CDR3 loop reads CASPQPTGLYGYTF. The CDR3 DNA follows: TGTGCCAGCCCGCAACCGACAGGCCTCTATGGCTACACCTTC.

CDR3 sequence reads: CASSLIAGENYGYTF. CDR3 in DNA: TGTGCCAGCAGCTTAATCGCAGGGGAAAACTATGGCTACACCTTC. The chain recombines TRBV7-9 with TRBJ1-2; D is possibly TRBD1 (6 bases). The CDR3 sequence is 15 residues long. Trimming pared 2 bases from V and 2 bases from J, leaving 12 bases between. Germline V lookup: CDR1 SEHNR, CDR2 FQNEAQ (reference sequence).

This clone was seen more than once but under ten times. As DNA, the CDR3 is TGTGCCAGCAGCTTTAGCGGGAGCTCCTACGAGCAGTACTTC. Its protein product is CASSFSGSSYEQYF. This chain links TRBV5-4 with TRBJ2-7; 9 nucleotides align to TRBD2. Germline V gives CDR1 SGHNT, CDR2 YYREEE (reference sequence). CDR3 length equals 14 residues. V lost 2 bases, J lost 0 bases, and 0 bases stayed unmatched.

This sequence joins TRBV5-8 and TRBJ2-3; the D gene is possibly TRBD2 (5 bases). Germline V CDR1 and CDR2: SGHTS, YDEGEE. This CDR3 has 13 amino acids. The V end was cut by 4 bases, the J end by 0 bases, with 6 bases between. The CDR3 region is CASSGGSTDTQYF. The DNA of the CDR3 is TGTGCCAGCAGCGGAGGTAGCACAGATACGCAGTATTTT.

This clone was seen once. V and J are TRBV19 and TRBJ1-2; no firm D call. There are 15 residues in the CDR3. CDR1 LNHDA and CDR2 SQIVND come from the germline V gene (reference sequence). The V end lost 6 bases, the J end lost 1 base, and 15 bases lay between the germline ends. The DNA for the CDR3 is TGTGCCAGTAGCCCCACCCCGGGTGGTAACTATGGCTACACCTTC. Protein sequence: CASSPTPGGNYGYTF.

The chain employs TRBV29-1 and TRBJ2-7, with TRBD2 identical over 7 bases. This CDR3 spans 12 amino acids. Trimming removed 4 bases from V and 2 bases from J; junction bases left unmatched: 2. Germline V gene lookup returns CDR1 SQVTM and CDR2 ANQGSEA. The CDR3 region is CSVGEGPYEQYF. The CDR3, as DNA: TGCAGCGTTGGGGAGGGTCCCTACGAGCAGTACTTC.

This clone was recorded only once. The V call is TRBV6-6, the J call TRBJ2-3; 7 positions agree with TRBD2. Germline loops: CDR1 MNHNY, CDR2 SVGAGI (reference sequence). Trimming at V came to 3 bases and at J to 5 bases, leaving 11 bases not matched to a gene. The CDR3 consists of 16 residues. The CDR3 sequence: CASSYFTGSGGDTQYF. The DNA of the CDR3 is TGTGCCAGCAGTTATTTCACAGGCTCGGGGGGAGATACGCAGTATTTT.

The DNA of the CDR3 is TGTGCCAGCACCCCGGACAGGGCCACCGGGGAGCTGTTTTTT. Protein sequence: CASTPDRATGELFF. J is TRBJ2-2 and V is TRBV6-5; 8 bases are a match to TRBD1. V lost 7 bases and J lost 4; bases outside the gene matches: 5. From germline, CDR1 is MNHEY and CDR2 SVGAGI. The CDR3 loop spans 14 amino acids.

This clone was seen a few times. The chain uses TRBV27 and TRBJ2-1; 9 nucleotides line up with TRBD1. The CDR3 totals 15 residues. Germline V gene lookup returns CDR1 MNHEY and CDR2 SMNVEV (reference sequence). The ends lost 3 bases at V and 0 bases at J; junction bases unmatched: 0. The CDR3 loop reads CASSLTGGSYNEQFF. The CDR3 DNA reads TGTGCCAGCAGTTTGACAGGGGGCTCCTACAATGAGCAGTTCTTC.

The chain joins TRBV28 to TRBJ1-4; 9 bases are a match to TRBD1. Germline trimming cut 6 bases from V and 7 bases from J; bases unmatched to any gene: 12. CDR3 length: 16 amino acids. CDR1 is MDHEN, CDR2 SYDVKM, per germline. The chain's CDR3 is CASRYLTGGSREKLFF. Here the CDR3 DNA reads TGTGCCAGCAGATACTTAACAGGGGGCTCACGTGAAAAACTGTTTTTT.